Presented here are 24 T cell receptor beta chains from one specimen sequenced in a study of human T cells and chemical hapten exposure (dated by TCRdb to about 2021). The time point label, read with the paper, signifies: pre-sensitization, week 0. Taken with the paper, the label for treatment or condition translates to: therapeutic diphenylcyclopropenone sensitization with weekly scalp DPC. The method was RACE. Sequencing was performed on a NextSeq 500. TCRdb passed the public sequencing reads through fastp at Q25 and MiXCR, retaining productive beta sequences. Each entry merges the rows of one CDR3 protein and shows their most common DNA and genes. The sample contains fewer than 50,000 distinct CDR3 sequences, approximately 7.6% of them found a single time. The ten biggest clones cover roughly 1.3% of the sample. Sequencing used whole blood, obtained in connection with sensitization to the hapten diphenylcyclopropenone (DPC). These receptors originate from a woman aged 45-60 years with alopecia areata. Some clones in this sample may be carry-over from other donors' samples.

This clonotype has only a few counts. This chain uses TRBV5-1 with TRBJ2-1; D call uncertain. V was cut by 3 bases and J by 8 bases, with 9 bases left in between. CDR3 length: 12 residues. Germline V CDR1 and CDR2: SGHRS, YFSETQ. The CDR3 sequence: CASSYYGYEQFF. CDR3 nucleotides: TGCGCCAGCAGCTACTACGGTTATGAGCAGTTCTTC. Drawing the rest from reference TRBV5-1 and TRBJ2-1, the complete variable domain is KAGVTQTPRYLIKTRGQQVTLSCSPISGHRSVSWYQQTPGQGLQFLFEYFSETQRNKGNFPGRFSGRQFSNSRSEMNVSTLELGDSALYLCASSYYGYEQFFGPGTRLTVL.

The gene calls are TRBV19 and TRBJ2-3, with 8 bases fitting TRBD1. V trimming: 6 bases; J trimming: 4 bases; junction bases outside the gene matches: 3. CDR3 length equals 13 residues. Germline values: CDR1 LNHDA, CDR2 SQIVND (reference sequence). In DNA, the CDR3 is TGTGCCAGTAGGCAGGGGGCGGCAGATACGCAGTATTTT. Amino acids: CASRQGAADTQYF. Full variable domain (remainder filled in from reference TRBV19 and TRBJ2-3): DGGITQSPKYLFRKEGQNVTLSCEQNLNHDAMYWYRQDPGQGLRLIYYSQIVNDFQKGDIAEGYSVSREKKESFPLTVTSAQKNPTAFYLCASRQGAADTQYFGPGTRLTVL.

This clonotype has more than one count but fewer than ten. The CDR3: CSVPGQGTLKTQYF. The CDR3 nucleotides read TGCAGCGTCCCGGGCCAGGGGACGTTGAAGACCCAGTACTTC. V is TRBV29-1 and J is TRBJ2-5, with a weak D call TRBD1 (6 bases). The germline V gene encodes CDR1 SQVTM and CDR2 ANQGSEA. The CDR3 is made up of 14 amino acids. V was clipped by 6 bases and J by 6 bases, with 20 bases between them.

At least ten counts were recorded for this clonotype. The CDR3 DNA reads TGTGCCAGCAGGAGAGCCGGGGGGTCGAACACCGGGGAGCTGTTTTTT. As protein: CASRRAGGSNTGELFF. The chain uses TRBV6-5 and TRBJ2-2, with 7 nucleotides matching TRBD2. The ends lost 6 bases at V and 0 bases at J; junction bases unmatched: 7. Per the germline V gene, CDR1 is MNHEY and CDR2 is SVGAGI. This CDR3 region has 16 residues.

Ten or more counts support this clonotype. The rearrangement links TRBV7-3 to TRBJ2-2, with 11 bases fitting TRBD1. The CDR3 consists of 15 residues. J lost 3 bases, V lost 6 bases, and 3 bases had no gene match. Germline V gene data show CDR1 as SGHTA and CDR2 as FQGTGA. The CDR3 region is CASRRTGGHTGELFF. Here the CDR3 DNA reads TGTGCCAGCAGACGGACAGGGGGCCACACCGGGGAGCTGTTTTTT.

This clonotype was observed a few times. The chain couples TRBV29-1 to TRBJ2-3; D is uncertain. Germline lookup yields CDR1 SQVTM and CDR2 ANQGSEA. Trimming removed 6 bases at V and 0 bases at J, with 13 bases between. The CDR3 loop spans 14 amino acids. In DNA form, the CDR3 reads TGCAGCGTGGCTACCGGGTTGAGCACAGATACGCAGTATTTT. It translates to CSVATGLSTDTQYF.

This clonotype was detected many times. The chain employs TRBV5-1 and TRBJ2-5; TRBD2 aligns across 7 bases. V lost 3 bases and J lost 0; bases outside the gene matches: 17. Germline-derived CDR1 and CDR2 are SGHRS and YFSETQ. The CDR3 is 19 amino acids. CDR3 residues: CASSSFGLPGRPHQETQYF. For the CDR3, the DNA is TGCGCCAGCAGCTCCTTCGGGCTACCCGGGAGGCCCCACCAAGAGACCCAGTACTTC.

This clonotype was counted ten times or more. The chain links TRBV6-6 to TRBJ1-3, with D unclear. Trimming cost V 2 bases and J 0 bases, with 8 bases left between them. Germline CDR1 MNHNY, CDR2 SVGAGI (reference sequence). The CDR3 is 15 residues long. The CDR3 nucleotides are TGTGCCAGCAGTTACACGGTTCGCTCTGGAAACACCATATATTTT. Translation: CASSYTVRSGNTIYF.

This chain links TRBV9 with TRBJ2-3; the match to TRBD2 covers 11 bases. J gave up 6 bases and V 3 bases, and 9 bases lay outside the gene matches. The CDR3 sequence is 16 residues long. CDR1 is SGDLS and CDR2 is YYNGEE in the germline V gene. CDR3: CASSAGTSGWLDTQYF. In nucleotides, the CDR3 is TGTGCCAGCAGCGCCGGGACTAGCGGCTGGCTGGATACGCAGTATTTT.

This chain links TRBV20-1 with TRBJ2-3; TRBD1 agrees at 7 bases. Germline CDR1 and CDR2: DFQATT and SNEGSKA (reference sequence). The CDR3 is made up of 12 amino acids. Germline trimming cut 5 bases from V and 1 base from J; bases unmatched to any gene: 0. Written as DNA, the CDR3 is TGCAGTGCTGACAGGGGCACAGATACGCAGTATTTT. This encodes CSADRGTDTQYF.

The chain combines TRBV6-2 or TRBV6-3 with TRBJ2-5; the D is unclear. Germline CDR1 is MNHEY and CDR2 is SVGEGT. This CDR3 has 13 residues. Trimming stripped 7 bases from V and 7 bases from J, with 16 bases between. CDR3 sequence: CASTPGPSGTQYF. CDR3 nucleotide sequence: TGTGCCAGCACCCCCGGACCTTCAGGGACCCAGTACTTC.

This chain uses TRBV5-6 with TRBJ2-7, with D possibly matching TRBD1 (5 bases). From germline, CDR1 is SGHDT and CDR2 YYEEEE. This CDR3 is 15 amino acids long. Trimming stripped 5 bases from V and 5 bases from J, with 20 bases between. CDR3 loop: CASSPVGQGTHEQYF. The CDR3 DNA sequence: TGTGCCAGCAGTCCCGTCGGGCAGGGAACCCACGAGCAGTACTTC. Supplemented by reference TRBV5-6 and TRBJ2-7, the full variable domain reads DAGVTQSPTHLIKTRGQQVTLRCSPKSGHDTVSWYQQALGQGPQFIFQYYEEEERQRGNFPDRFSGHQFPNYSSELNVNALLLGDSALYLCASSPVGQGTHEQYFGPGTRLTVT.

This clonotype was seen repeatedly, ten times or more. V usage is TRBV29-1 and J usage is TRBJ1-1; D perhaps matches TRBD1 (6 bases). Germline CDR1 and CDR2: SQVTM and ANQGSEA. V was pared by 0 bases and J by 4 bases, with 9 bases between. The CDR3 sequence is 13 residues long. CDR3 coding DNA: TGCAGCGTTGAAGACCAGGGGACCACTGAAGCTTTCTTT. It yields the protein CSVEDQGTTEAFF.

The V gene is TRBV4-2, the J gene TRBJ2-2; D gene unclear. The CDR3 covers 15 residues. Trimming pared 0 bases from V and 7 bases from J, leaving 12 bases between. Germline values: CDR1 LGHNA, CDR2 YNFKEQ. In nucleotides, the CDR3 is TGTGCCAGCAGCCAAGATGCTAGTAAAGACGGGGAGCTGTTTTTT. This encodes CASSQDASKDGELFF.

This clonotype was observed many times. The chain carries TRBV30 and TRBJ1-4, with unresolved D. Germline V CDR1 and CDR2: GTSNPN, SVGIG (reference sequence). V lost 4 bases and J 6 bases, leaving 12 bases between the germline ends. This CDR3 comprises 13 residues. CDR3 bases: TGTGCCTGGACGGTGGAACCTGATGAAAAACTGTTTTTT. Translation gives CAWTVEPDEKLFF.

This clonotype has a count of ten or more. The gene calls are TRBV7-3 and TRBJ2-2; D is possibly TRBD2 (6 bases). V lost 4 bases and J lost 2, with 11 bases in between. This CDR3 region has 15 residues. Germline V gene data show CDR1 as SGHTA and CDR2 as FQGTGA. For the CDR3, the DNA is TGTGCCAGCAGCTCGGTTAGCGGTAACACCGGGGAGCTGTTTTTT. It is translated as CASSSVSGNTGELFF.

This clonotype occurred many times. This rearrangement joins TRBV9 to TRBJ2-2; a possible D gene is TRBD1 (5 bases). Germline V gene lookup returns CDR1 SGDLS and CDR2 YYNGEE. The V end was cut by 0 bases, the J end by 6 bases, with 6 bases between. CDR3 size: 13 residues. The CDR3: CASSVVGAGELFF. The DNA for the CDR3 is TGTGCCAGCAGCGTAGTAGGGGCCGGGGAGCTGTTTTTT.

This clonotype was observed many times. The chain recombines TRBV18 with TRBJ1-5; 9 nucleotides align to TRBD1. CDR3 length equals 17 residues. With 3 bases clipped from V and 0 bases from J, the junction kept 6 bases outside the gene matches. Germline loops: CDR1 KGHSH, CDR2 LQKENI. The CDR3 region has the DNA TGTGCCAGCTCACCGACAGGGGGGGTCTATAGCAATCAGCCCCAGCATTTT. It encodes CASSPTGGVYSNQPQHF.

J is TRBJ2-5 and V is TRBV29-1, with a tentative D call TRBD1 (6 bases). The CDR3 has 13 residues. Trimming shortened V by 6 bases and J by 5 bases, and 16 bases separated the two germline ends. Germline V CDR1 and CDR2: SQVTM, ANQGSEA. CDR3 DNA sequence: TGCAGCGTGTATACCCCCAGGGGTGAGACCCAGTACTTC. This sequence encodes CSVYTPRGETQYF.

This clonotype was counted ten times or more. The chain recombines TRBV10-3 with TRBJ2-1, with a tentative D call TRBD1 (6 bases). CDR3 length: 15 amino acids. V gave up 0 bases and J gave up 8 bases, with 14 bases separating them. Germline V CDR1 and CDR2: ENHRY, SYGVKD. DNA of the CDR3: TGTGCCATCAGTGAGTCAGGGTCACGGACAGATGAGCAGTTCTTC. This sequence encodes CAISESGSRTDEQFF.

This clonotype was detected many times. This rearrangement joins TRBV18 to TRBJ2-7; 8 nucleotides align to TRBD1. The trim removed 3 bases at V and 0 bases at J, leaving 7 bases unmatched. The CDR3 covers 16 residues. In germline, CDR1 is KGHSH, CDR2 LQKENI. Here the CDR3 reads CASSPAHRGSSYEQYF. CDR3 coding DNA: TGTGCCAGCTCACCGGCCCACAGGGGGAGCTCCTACGAGCAGTACTTC.

The chain has TRBV29-1 and TRBJ1-1, with TRBD1 matching 7 bases. Germline trimming cut 2 bases from V and 7 bases from J; bases unmatched to any gene: 7. The germline V gene encodes CDR1 SQVTM and CDR2 ANQGSEA. The CDR3 consists of 13 residues. The CDR3 region is CSVEKPGGFEAFF. The CDR3 nucleotides read TGCAGCGTTGAAAAGCCAGGGGGATTTGAAGCTTTCTTT. The complete variable domain, with remaining parts taken from reference TRBV29-1 and TRBJ1-1, reads SAVISQKPSRDICQRGTSLTIQCQVDSQVTMMFWYRQQPGQSLTLIATANQGSEATYESGFVIDKFPISRPNLTFSTLTVSNMSPEDSSIYLCSVEKPGGFEAFFGQGTRLTVV.

The chain employs TRBV20-1 and TRBJ1-1; D call uncertain. Trimming took 3 bases from V and 0 from J, leaving 8 bases between them. Looked up from germline, CDR1 is DFQATT and CDR2 is SNEGSKA (reference sequence). The CDR3 loop spans 13 amino acids. The CDR3 DNA reads as TGCAGTGCTAGTGGAACGGTGAACACTGAAGCTTTCTTT. Residues: CSASGTVNTEAFF.

This clonotype occurred many times. CDR3 DNA sequence: TGCAGTGCTATGATGGACAGCGAGGGTGAAAAACTGTTTTTT. This encodes CSAMMDSEGEKLFF. V is TRBV20-1 and J is TRBJ1-4; D perhaps matches TRBD1 (6 bases). The V gene lost 4 bases and the J gene lost 7 bases, with 16 bases spanning the gap. The CDR3 runs to 14 residues. The V gene's germline CDR1 is DFQATT and CDR2 SNEGSKA (reference sequence).